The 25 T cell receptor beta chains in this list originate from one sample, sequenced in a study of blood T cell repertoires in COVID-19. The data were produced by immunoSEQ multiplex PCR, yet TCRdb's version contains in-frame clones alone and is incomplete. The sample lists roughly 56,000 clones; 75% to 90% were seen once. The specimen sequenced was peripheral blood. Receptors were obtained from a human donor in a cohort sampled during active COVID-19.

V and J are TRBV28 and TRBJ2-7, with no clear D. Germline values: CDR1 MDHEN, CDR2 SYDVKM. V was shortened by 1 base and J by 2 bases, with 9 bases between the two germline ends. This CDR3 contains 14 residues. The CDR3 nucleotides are TGTGCCAGCAGTTTATCCAACAATCCCTACGAGCAGTACTTC. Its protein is CASSLSNNPYEQYF.

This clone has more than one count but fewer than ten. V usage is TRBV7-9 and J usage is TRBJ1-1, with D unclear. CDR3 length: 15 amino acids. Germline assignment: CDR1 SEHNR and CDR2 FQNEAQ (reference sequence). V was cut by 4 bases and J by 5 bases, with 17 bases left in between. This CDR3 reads CASSSAWPGGTEAFF. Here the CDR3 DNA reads TGTGCCAGCAGCTCCGCTTGGCCAGGCGGGACTGAAGCTTTCTTT.

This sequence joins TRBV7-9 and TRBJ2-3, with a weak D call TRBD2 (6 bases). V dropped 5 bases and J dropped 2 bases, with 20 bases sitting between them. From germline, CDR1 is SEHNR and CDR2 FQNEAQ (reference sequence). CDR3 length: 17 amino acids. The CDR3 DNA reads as TGTGCCAGCAGCGACGCCGGGACTCGCAGTTACACAGATACGCAGTATTTT. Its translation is CASSDAGTRSYTDTQYF.

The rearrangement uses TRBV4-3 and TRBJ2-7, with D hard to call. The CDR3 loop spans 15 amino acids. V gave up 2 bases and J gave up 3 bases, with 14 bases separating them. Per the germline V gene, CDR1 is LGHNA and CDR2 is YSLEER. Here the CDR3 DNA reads TGCGCCAGCAGCCAATATTATAAGCCTTTCTACGAGCAGTACTTC. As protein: CASSQYYKPFYEQYF.

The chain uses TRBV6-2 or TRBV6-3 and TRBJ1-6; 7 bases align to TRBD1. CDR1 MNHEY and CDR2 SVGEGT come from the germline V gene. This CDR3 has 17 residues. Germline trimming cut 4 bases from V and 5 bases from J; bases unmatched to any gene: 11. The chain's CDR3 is CASSFLRGTENNSPLHF. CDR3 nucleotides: TGTGCCAGCAGTTTCTTACGAGGGACAGAGAATAATTCACCCCTCCACTTT.

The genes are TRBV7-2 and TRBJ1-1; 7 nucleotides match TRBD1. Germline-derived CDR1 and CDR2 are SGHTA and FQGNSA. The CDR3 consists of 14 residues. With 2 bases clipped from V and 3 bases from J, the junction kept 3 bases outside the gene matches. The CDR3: CASSLYTGDTEAFF. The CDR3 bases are TGTGCCAGCAGCTTATATACAGGGGACACTGAAGCTTTCTTT.

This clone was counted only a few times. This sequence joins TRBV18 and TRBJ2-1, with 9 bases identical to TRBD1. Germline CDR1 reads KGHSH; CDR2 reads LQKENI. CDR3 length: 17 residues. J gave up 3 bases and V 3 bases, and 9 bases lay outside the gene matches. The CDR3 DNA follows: TGTGCCAGCTCACCTACGACAGGGGGTGTCCTCTACAATGAGCAGTTCTTC. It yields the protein CASSPTTGGVLYNEQFF.

CDR3 sequence (DNA): TGTGCCAGCAGCCAGGAGGACGAGCAGTACTTC. This sequence encodes CASSQEDEQYF. The chain recombines TRBV27 with TRBJ2-7; a possible D gene is TRBD2 (5 bases). The CDR3 is 11 residues long. Between the trimmed V and J ends, which lost 6 bases and 5 bases, there was a span of 8 bases. Germline V gene data show CDR1 as MNHEY and CDR2 as SMNVEV (reference sequence).

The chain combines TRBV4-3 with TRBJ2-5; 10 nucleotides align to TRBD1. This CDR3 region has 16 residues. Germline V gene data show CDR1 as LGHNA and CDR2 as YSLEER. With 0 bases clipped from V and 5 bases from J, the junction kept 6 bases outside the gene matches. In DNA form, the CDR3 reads TGCGCCAGCAGCCAAGATTCCGGGACAGGGGTCGAGACCCAGTACTTC. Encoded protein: CASSQDSGTGVETQYF.

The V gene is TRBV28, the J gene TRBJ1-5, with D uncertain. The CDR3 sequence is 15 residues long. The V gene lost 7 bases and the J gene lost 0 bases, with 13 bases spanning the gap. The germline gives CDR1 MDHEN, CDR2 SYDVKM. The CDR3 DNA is TGTGCCAGCACCCGCCCAGAATATAGCAATCAGCCCCAGCATTTT. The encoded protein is CASTRPEYSNQPQHF.

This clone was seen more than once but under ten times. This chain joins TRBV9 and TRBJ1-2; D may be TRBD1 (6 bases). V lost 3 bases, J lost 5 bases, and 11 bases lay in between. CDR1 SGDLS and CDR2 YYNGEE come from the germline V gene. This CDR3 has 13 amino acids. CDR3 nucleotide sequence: TGTGCCAGCAGCGGGACAGTTCGTTATGGCTACACCTTC. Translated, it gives CASSGTVRYGYTF.

Here the CDR3 reads CASSPHLGVRTEAFF. The CDR3 bases are TGTGCCAGCAGCCCTCATCTCGGGGTGCGCACTGAAGCTTTCTTT. V and J are TRBV3-1 (or the pseudogene TRBV3-2) and TRBJ1-1; D is ambiguous. Germline V gene lookup returns CDR1 LGHDT and CDR2 YNNKEL (reference sequence). This CDR3 contains 15 residues. V lost 4 bases and J lost 4, with 16 bases in between.

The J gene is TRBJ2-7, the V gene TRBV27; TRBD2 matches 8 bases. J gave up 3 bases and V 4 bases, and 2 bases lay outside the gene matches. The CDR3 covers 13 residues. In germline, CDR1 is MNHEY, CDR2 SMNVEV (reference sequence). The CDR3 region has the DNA TGTGCCAGCAGTTCCCGGGGGGGCTACGAGCAGTACTTC. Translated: CASSSRGGYEQYF.

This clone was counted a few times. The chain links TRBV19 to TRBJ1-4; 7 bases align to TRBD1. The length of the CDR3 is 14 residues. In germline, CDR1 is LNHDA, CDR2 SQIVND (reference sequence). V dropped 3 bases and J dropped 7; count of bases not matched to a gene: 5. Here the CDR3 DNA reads TGTGCCAGTAGTATGGACAGGTCTAGTGAAAAACTGTTTTTT. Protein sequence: CASSMDRSSEKLFF.

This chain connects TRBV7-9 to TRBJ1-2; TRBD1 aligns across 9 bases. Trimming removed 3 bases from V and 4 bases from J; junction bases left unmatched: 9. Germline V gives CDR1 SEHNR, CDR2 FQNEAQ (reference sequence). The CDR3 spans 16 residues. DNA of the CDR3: TGTGCCAGCAGCTTCTCCCTCCGGGACAGGGTCTATGGCTACACCTTC. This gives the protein CASSFSLRDRVYGYTF.

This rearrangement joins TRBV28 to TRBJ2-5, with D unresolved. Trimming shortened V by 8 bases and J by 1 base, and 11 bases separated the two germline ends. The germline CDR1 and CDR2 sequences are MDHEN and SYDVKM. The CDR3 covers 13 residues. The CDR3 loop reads CASLSGLQETQYF. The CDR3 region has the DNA TGTGCCAGCCTCTCAGGCCTCCAAGAGACCCAGTACTTC.

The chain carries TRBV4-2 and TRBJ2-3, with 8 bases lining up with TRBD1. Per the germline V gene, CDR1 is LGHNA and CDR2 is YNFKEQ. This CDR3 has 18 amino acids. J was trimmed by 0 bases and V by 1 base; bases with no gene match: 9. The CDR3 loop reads CASSQVGYQGASTDTQYF. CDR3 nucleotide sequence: TGTGCCAGCAGCCAAGTTGGTTATCAGGGGGCTAGCACAGATACGCAGTATTTT.

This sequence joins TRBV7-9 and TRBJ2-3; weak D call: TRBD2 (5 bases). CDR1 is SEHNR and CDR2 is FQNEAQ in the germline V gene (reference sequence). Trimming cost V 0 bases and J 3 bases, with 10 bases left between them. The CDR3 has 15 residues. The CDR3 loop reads CASSLAAVSTDTQYF. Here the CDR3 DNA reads TGTGCCAGCAGCTTAGCAGCGGTATCAACAGATACGCAGTATTTT.

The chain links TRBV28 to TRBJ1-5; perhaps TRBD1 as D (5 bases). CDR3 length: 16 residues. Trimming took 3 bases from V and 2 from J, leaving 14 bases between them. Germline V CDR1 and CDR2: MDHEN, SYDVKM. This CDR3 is CASSFGQGGRNQPQHF. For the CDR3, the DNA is TGTGCCAGCAGTTTTGGCCAGGGTGGTCGCAATCAGCCCCAGCATTTT.

The CDR3 nucleotides are TGTGCCAGCAGCCCGTGGGGCTCCCCCCCCTACGAGCAGTACTTC. This gives the protein CASSPWGSPPYEQYF. V gene TRBV7-8 combines with J gene TRBJ2-7; the D gene is possibly TRBD1 (5 bases). The germline V gene has CDR1 SGHVS and CDR2 FQNEAQ. Deletions cut 5 bases from V and 2 bases from J, with 16 bases between. The CDR3 is made up of 15 amino acids.

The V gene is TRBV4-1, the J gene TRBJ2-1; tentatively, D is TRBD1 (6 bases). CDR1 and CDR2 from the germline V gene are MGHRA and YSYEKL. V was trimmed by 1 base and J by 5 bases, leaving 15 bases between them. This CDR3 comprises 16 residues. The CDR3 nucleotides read TGCGCCAGCAGCCAAGGAGGCAGGGGCATGAACAATGAGCAGTTCTTC. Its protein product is CASSQGGRGMNNEQFF.

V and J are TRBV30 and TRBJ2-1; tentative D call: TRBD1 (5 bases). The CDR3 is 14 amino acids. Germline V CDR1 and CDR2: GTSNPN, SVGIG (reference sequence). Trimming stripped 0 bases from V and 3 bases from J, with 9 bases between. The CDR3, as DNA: TGTGCCTGGAGTGTAGCCGGACACTACAATGAGCAGTTCTTC. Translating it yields CAWSVAGHYNEQFF.

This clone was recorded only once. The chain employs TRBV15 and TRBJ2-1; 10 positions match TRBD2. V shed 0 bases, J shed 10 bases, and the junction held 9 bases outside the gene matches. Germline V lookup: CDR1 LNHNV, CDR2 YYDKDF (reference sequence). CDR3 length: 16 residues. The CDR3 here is CATSRDGLAVTMEQFF. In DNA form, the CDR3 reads TGTGCCACCAGCAGAGATGGACTAGCGGTGACGATGGAGCAGTTCTTC.

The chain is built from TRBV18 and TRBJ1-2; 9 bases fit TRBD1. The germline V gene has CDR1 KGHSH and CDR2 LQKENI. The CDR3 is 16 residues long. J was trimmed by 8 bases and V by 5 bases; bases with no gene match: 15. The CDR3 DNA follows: TGTGCCAGCTCAGCCTGGCCGGGACAGGGTATGAACGGCTACACCTTC. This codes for CASSAWPGQGMNGYTF.

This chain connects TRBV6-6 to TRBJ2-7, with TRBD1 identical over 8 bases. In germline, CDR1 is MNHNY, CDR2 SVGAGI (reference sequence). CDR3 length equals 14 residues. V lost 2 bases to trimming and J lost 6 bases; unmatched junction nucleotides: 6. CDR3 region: CASSYPGQGGEQYF. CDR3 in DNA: TGTGCCAGCAGTTACCCCGGACAGGGTGGCGAGCAGTACTTC.